This TCR beta chain was found in a study of post-analysis software for immune sequencing data. Included in the TCR beta cDNA libraries were unique molecular identifiers. Each CDR3 protein gets one entry after TCRdb re-called the PCR reads with MiXCR. This sample has 750,000 to 950,000 distinct CDR3 sequences, with about 53% found just once. V gave up 4 bases and J gave up 0 bases, with 13 bases separating them. CDR3 length: 16 residues. Germline assignment: CDR1 SGHRS and CDR2 YFSETQ. As regards this clonotype: What it binds is unknown.

Study observations and caveats: About 5 TRBV segments were more frequent in patients than controls; TRBV5-6, TRBV5-1 and TRBV20-1 belonged to this group.

V usage is TRBV5-1 and J usage is TRBJ2-2, with TRBD2 as a possible D gene (5 bases). Sample: blood. This receptor was identified in a girl aged 5 to 17 with multiple sclerosis. The CDR3 DNA sequence: TGCGCCAGCAGCCCGAAACTAGTCTCGAACACCGGGGAGCTGTTTTTT. Translating it yields CASSPKLVSNTGELFF.